The TCR beta chain described here comes from a study of blood T cell repertoires in COVID-19. In the authors' methods: The authors estimated nucleated cell counts from reference gene primer amplification. Sequencing used immunoSEQ multiplex PCR; TCRdb keeps in-frame clones, though not all of them. V, J and clone size are taken as reported in that table, and D and trimming were inferred from the DNA itself. Among roughly 31,000 clones listed, over 75% were seen once. Germline CDR1 and CDR2: MNHEY and SVGAGI. The CDR3 consists of 15 residues. The trim removed 6 bases at V and 7 bases at J, leaving 8 bases unmatched.

This chain links TRBV6-5 with TRBJ2-5, with TRBD2 matching over 13 bases. This receptor was obtained from a man between 60 and 75 years old with acute or convalescent COVID-19. Specimen: peripheral blood. CDR3 nucleotide sequence: TGTGCCAGCAGCCGAGGACTAGCGGGAGAGGGGACCCAGTACTTC. Translated, it gives CASSRGLAGEGTQYF.